What follows describes a single TCR beta chain. Its target antigen remains unknown. It may be a read error: a sequence one base away is much more abundant. This sample also contains other DNA sequences that code for the same CDR3. Library prep was done by PCR. Data came from an Illumina HiSeq 4000. High-throughput sequencing was used to profile the TCR beta-chain CDR3 region of each patient. Per the source publication's procedure: Drawing on CDR3 differences between clinicopathological groups, the researchers built a classifier meant to tell apart patients with distant-metastatic papillary thyroid cancer. To measure repertoire diversity the researchers used the Shannon index, while the Morisita-Horn index served to gauge how similar the tumor and blood repertoires were. TCRdb ran its own pipeline on the public reads, namely fastp trimming at Q25 and MiXCR clone calling, and kept in-frame beta chains. Clone size and V and J calls follow TCRdb, not the original study. Present in this sample are 70,000 or so clones, 12% to 15% of which were seen just once. The ten largest clones represent just over 6.5% of the sample.

No patient had received any treatment before thyroid surgery. Using T-cell receptor beta sequencing, the researchers looked back retrospectively at clinical samples from patients, gathered between about 2011 and 2019. This sample was taken from a study of metastatic and nonmetastatic thyroid tumors (dated by TCRdb to 2018 to 2020). Concerning the study at large: The researchers compared repertoires between peripheral blood samples and tumor or nodule tissue samples from patients with malignant or benign thyroid disease. General conclusions and limits of the study: TCR beta diversity was reported as significantly higher in malignant tumors than in benign nodules, in both blood and tumor samples.

Material for sequencing was blood. The sequence was collected from a male donor with papillary thyroid cancer or a benign thyroid nodule (not recorded which). Some clones in this sample may be carry-over from other donors' samples.

The sequence in DNA is TGTGCCAGTAGTCGGGGGGCTAGTAACTATGGCTACACCTTC. The encoded protein is CASSRGASNYGYTF. Recombination connected TRBV19 to TRBJ1-2; D gene: possibly TRBD1, on 6 matching bases. Via the germline V gene (reference sequence), CDR1 is LNHDA and CDR2 SQIVND. V drops 5 bases and J drops 1 base, leaving 11 bases in between. Including cysteine and phenylalanine, the CDR3 has 14 amino acids. Kept here is only the CDR3 DNA, which spans 42 bases and is read in frame from base 1.